This T cell receptor beta chain was identified during a study of T cells in Graves' hyperthyroidism and ophthalmopathy. Study-wide context: Once the initial diagnosis was made, peripheral blood was obtained before any treatment. General study points: In validation, the model predicted ophthalmopathy. These predictions came a median 6.5 months before onset.

In this sample, this clonotype turned up many times. Its antigen remains unknown. Patients aged 18 to 65 had newly diagnosed hyperthyroidism of under 2 months' duration. Exclusion of patients followed from uncontrolled infection, other autoimmune disease, pregnancy or lactation. The germline CDR1 and CDR2 sequences are ENHRY and SYGVKD. J lost 5 bases, V lost 10 bases, and 9 bases had no gene match. The CDR3 is 13 amino acids. Amplified TCR beta CDR3 regions came from RNA transcripts. Carried out on the TCR CDR3, a first-round RT-PCR used the HTBI primer set. One entry per CDR3 protein results from TCRdb running MiXCR on the multiplex PCR reads. This table holds 360,000 or so distinct CDR3 sequences, about 18% found once.

Specimen: blood. This clonotype was obtained from a woman aged 18-30 years with Graves' hyperthyroidism. This chain links TRBV10-3 with TRBJ2-7, with TRBD1 matching 9 bases. CDR3 nucleotides: TGTGCCAACTCGCGACAGGGGGAGAACGAGCAGTACTTC. It codes for CANSRQGENEQYF.